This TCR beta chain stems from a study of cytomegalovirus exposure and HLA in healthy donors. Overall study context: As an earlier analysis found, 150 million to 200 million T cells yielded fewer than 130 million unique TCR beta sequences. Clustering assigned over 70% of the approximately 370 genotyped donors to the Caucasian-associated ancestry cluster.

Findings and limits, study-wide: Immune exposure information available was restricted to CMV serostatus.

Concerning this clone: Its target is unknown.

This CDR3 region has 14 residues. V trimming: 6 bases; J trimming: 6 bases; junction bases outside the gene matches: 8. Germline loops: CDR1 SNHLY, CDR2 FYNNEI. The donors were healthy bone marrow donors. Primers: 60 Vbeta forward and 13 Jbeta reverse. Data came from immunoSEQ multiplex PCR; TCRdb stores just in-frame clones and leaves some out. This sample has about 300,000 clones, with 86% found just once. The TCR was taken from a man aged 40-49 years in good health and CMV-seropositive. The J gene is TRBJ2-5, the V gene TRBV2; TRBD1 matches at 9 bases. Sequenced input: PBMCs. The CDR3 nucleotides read TGTGCCAGCAGGAGGGGACAGGGTCTCAAGACCCAGTACTTC. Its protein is CASRRGQGLKTQYF.